This TCR beta chain originates from a study of T cell responses to AZD1222 COVID-19 vaccine. TCRdb keeps only in-frame clones here, not all; method: immunoSEQ multiplex PCR. The sample has more than 95,000 clones, 75% to 90% seen once. Germline CDR1 and CDR2: SGDLS and YYNGEE. Trimming took off 4 bases at V and 1 base at J, with 5 bases between the two ends. The CDR3 covers 13 residues. Findings and limits, study-wide: Every sample of the repertoires postdated the peak T cell response.

This clone came up a few times. Its antigen is as yet unknown. The chain is built from TRBV9 and TRBJ2-2; no reliable D call. This sequence was found in an adult in good health. The sequencing used peripheral blood, collected on day 0 of AZD1222 vaccination. The CDR3 loop reads CASSRRNTGELFF. The CDR3 DNA sequence: TGTGCCAGCAGCCGCAGGAACACCGGGGAGCTGTTTTTT.